The 32 T cell receptor beta chains below all came from one sample that was sequenced in a study of T cell repertoires in cytomegalovirus infection. Each CDR3 protein is one row after TCRdb ran MiXCR on the reads. The data contain around 710,000 distinct CDR3 sequences, around 29% of them singletons. Their recognized antigens are unknown. The material sequenced was cultured CD8+ T cells from PBMCs, taken from culture after CMV antigen stimulation. The receptors derive from a human donor in good health (CMV status not recorded). Some clones in this sample may be carry-over from other donors' samples.

This clonotype has ten or more counts. The V gene is TRBV7-6, the J gene TRBJ2-1; 10 bases map to TRBD1. CDR1 is SGHVS, CDR2 FNYEAQ, per germline. CDR3 size: 13 residues. The V gene end was trimmed by 1 base and the J gene end by 9 bases; junction bases not matched to a gene: 0. The CDR3 loop reads CASSLGQGAEQFF. CDR3 in DNA: TGTGCCAGCAGCTTAGGACAGGGGGCTGAGCAGTTCTTC.

This clonotype was recorded a few times. The rearrangement joins TRBV2 to TRBJ1-1; a possible D gene is TRBD1 (6 bases). Germline V gene sequence: CDR1 SNHLY, CDR2 FYNNEI. CDR3 size: 13 residues. V was trimmed by 10 bases and J by 5 bases, leaving 17 bases between them. CDR3 in amino acids: CATLGGRRTEAFF. CDR3 DNA: TGTGCCACCCTAGGGGGTAGACGAACTGAAGCTTTCTTT.

Regarding this clonotype: This could be a read error, since a much larger clone is one nucleotide away. V gene TRBV6-6 combines with J gene TRBJ1-1, with a possible D match to TRBD1 (6 bases). From germline, CDR1 is MNHNY and CDR2 SVGAGI (reference sequence). CDR3 length: 16 residues. As DNA, the CDR3 is TGTGCCAGCAGGTACTGGGGGGGCAGGTTGAACACTGAAGCTTTCTTT. Encoded protein: CASRYWGGRLNTEAFF.

The CDR3 DNA reads TGTGCCAGCGGGCCGACAGGGGACAATCAGCCCCAGCATTTT. It translates to CASGPTGDNQPQHF. The rearrangement links TRBV27 to TRBJ1-5; 8 bases line up with TRBD1. This CDR3 is 14 amino acids long. The germline V gene has CDR1 MNHEY and CDR2 SMNVEV (reference sequence). J lost 3 bases, V lost 8 bases, and 6 bases had no gene match.

This clonotype appeared a few times. V is TRBV6-2 or TRBV6-3 and J is TRBJ1-2, with no clear D. This CDR3 is 14 amino acids long. CDR1 and CDR2 from the germline V gene are MNHEY and SVGEGT. Trimming stripped 7 bases from V and 4 bases from J, with 16 bases between. CDR3 sequence (DNA): TGTGCCAGCAAATTCCTAGGCGTTGGCTATGGCTACACCTTC. This encodes CASKFLGVGYGYTF.

This clonotype is a singleton in its sample. The chain links TRBV7-9 to TRBJ1-2; 9 bases fit TRBD1. The CDR3 spans 15 residues. Germline V gene data show CDR1 as SEHNR and CDR2 as FQNEAQ (reference sequence). Unmatched junction bases numbered 6, after V lost 6 bases and J lost 1 base. The CDR3 DNA sequence: TGTGCCAGCAGACCGCCGGGACAGGGTAACTATGGCTACACCTTC. Encoded protein: CASRPPGQGNYGYTF.

This clonotype was counted many times. V usage is TRBV6-5 and J usage is TRBJ2-2; 12 nucleotides align to TRBD1. The CDR3 totals 17 residues. V was pared by 2 bases and J by 6 bases, with 7 bases of the junction left unmatched. Germline assignment: CDR1 MNHEY and CDR2 SVGAGI. DNA for the CDR3: TGTGCCAGCAGTTACACCTGGGACAGGGGGCGTTCCGGGGAGCTGTTTTTT. It is translated as CASSYTWDRGRSGELFF.

This clonotype was counted a few times. Sequence at one end of the junction differs from germline and may be a read error. The gene calls are TRBV27 and TRBJ2-1; 9 nucleotides agree with TRBD1. This CDR3 comprises 16 residues. The germline V gene encodes CDR1 MNHEY and CDR2 SMNVEV (reference sequence). The CDR3, as DNA: TGTGCCAGCAGCTTATTGCCGGGACAGGGTCACCATGAGCAGTTCTTC. Amino acid sequence: CASSLLPGQGHHEQFF.

This chain links TRBV11-2 with TRBJ1-1; 7 nucleotides line up with TRBD1. V lost 1 base, J lost 5 bases, and 7 bases stayed unmatched. The CDR3 runs to 15 residues. The germline gives CDR1 SGHAT, CDR2 FQNNGV. The CDR3 here is CASSLGPGGETEAFF. CDR3 DNA: TGTGCCAGCAGCTTAGGTCCAGGGGGGGAGACTGAAGCTTTCTTT.

The rearrangement uses TRBV5-5 and TRBJ2-7; possible D gene TRBD2, 6 bases. Germline loops: CDR1 SGHKS, CDR2 YYEKEE (reference sequence). The ends were cut back, 4 bases at V and 4 bases at J, with 12 bases in the middle. The CDR3 runs 13 residues. Here the CDR3 reads CASSQRRGYEQYF. For the CDR3, the DNA is TGTGCCAGCAGCCAAAGGCGGGGTTACGAGCAGTACTTC. The full variable domain, rest sourced from reference TRBV5-5 and TRBJ2-7, is DAGVTQSPTHLIKTRGQQVTLRCSPISGHKSVSWYQQVLGQGPQFIFQYYEKEERGRGNFPDRFSARQFPNYSSELNVNALLLGDSALYLCASSQRRGYEQYFGPGTRLTVT.

The chain joins TRBV2 to TRBJ2-2; TRBD1 might be the D (6 bases). Germline V gene data show CDR1 as SNHLY and CDR2 as FYNNEI. Trimming removed 6 bases from V and 4 bases from J, with 21 bases in between. This CDR3 is built from 17 residues. CDR3: CASRSLTGNGGTGELFF. The CDR3 bases are TGTGCCAGCAGGAGCCTTACAGGGAATGGTGGCACCGGGGAGCTGTTTTTT.

In its sample, this clonotype was seen a few times. The chain uses TRBV2 and TRBJ2-1; unclear D gene. V was pared by 7 bases and J by 8 bases, with 9 bases between. The germline V gene has CDR1 SNHLY and CDR2 FYNNEI. There are 11 residues in the CDR3. The CDR3 protein is CASNWMDEQFF. CDR3 nucleotide sequence: TGTGCCAGCAACTGGATGGATGAGCAGTTCTTC.

The J gene is TRBJ1-2, the V gene TRBV6-2 or TRBV6-3, with 9 nucleotides matching TRBD1. The CDR3 runs 16 residues. J gave up 6 bases and V 2 bases, and 10 bases lay outside the gene matches. Germline-derived CDR1 and CDR2 are MNHEY and SVGEGT. For the CDR3, the DNA is TGTGCCAGCAGTTACCGTGGGACAGGGATTTTAGATGGCTACACCTTC. Translated: CASSYRGTGILDGYTF.

This clonotype was seen only a few times. The rearrangement joins TRBV12-3 or TRBV12-4 to TRBJ1-5, with TRBD1 as a possible D gene (5 bases). The CDR3 totals 18 residues. Deletions cut 2 bases from V and 1 base from J, with 18 bases between. CDR3 sequence reads: CASSLMDIPWISNQPQHF. Written as DNA, the CDR3 is TGTGCCAGCAGTTTAATGGACATTCCCTGGATAAGCAATCAGCCCCAGCATTTT.

This clonotype was detected many times. This sequence joins TRBV6-6 and TRBJ2-5; maybe TRBD2 (7 bases). CDR1 and CDR2 from the germline V gene are MNHNY and SVGAGI (reference sequence). This CDR3 is 13 amino acids long. CDR3 coding DNA: TGTGCACACCGGGGGGCAGTCCAAGAGACCCAGTACTTC. This sequence encodes CAHRGAVQETQYF.

In this sample, this clonotype turned up a few times. The CDR3 DNA is TGTGCCAGTATCGACAGCTCCAGCACAGATACGCAGTATTTT. This sequence encodes CASIDSSSTDTQYF. The genes are TRBV19 and TRBJ2-3, with D possibly being TRBD1 (5 bases). The CDR3 length is 14 residues. With 7 bases removed from V and 0 bases from J, the gap between germline ends came to 11 bases. CDR1 and CDR2 (germline): LNHDA, SQIVND (reference sequence).

This clonotype was seen a handful of times. One end of the junction does not line up with germline, which may come from a read error. The chain combines TRBV6-1 with TRBJ1-4; 8 bases are shared with TRBD1. CDR3 length equals 15 residues. Per the germline V gene, CDR1 is MNHNS and CDR2 is SASEGT. CDR3 nucleotide sequence: TGTGCCAGCAGTCCGGACAGGGCCCCAAATGGAAAACTGTTTTTT. Amino acids: CASSPDRAPNGKLFF.

V gene TRBV27 combines with J gene TRBJ1-1; D gene uncertain. The CDR3 contains 13 residues. Germline V CDR1 and CDR2: MNHEY, SMNVEV (reference sequence). V was clipped by 5 bases and J by 1 base, with 8 bases between them. The CDR3 DNA sequence: TGTGCCAGCAGTGTCTCAAGGAACACTGAAGCTTTCTTT. Translated, it gives CASSVSRNTEAFF.

The chain uses TRBV19 and TRBJ1-1; D gene ambiguous. The CDR3 is 12 residues long. The germline V gene has CDR1 LNHDA and CDR2 SQIVND (reference sequence). V was shortened by 6 bases and J by 6 bases, with 11 bases between the two germline ends. CDR3 bases: TGTGCCAGTAGCCAAGGCAGTCCTGAAGCTTTCTTT. It encodes CASSQGSPEAFF. Filled out from reference TRBV19 and TRBJ1-1, the complete variable domain reads DGGITQSPKYLFRKEGQNVTLSCEQNLNHDAMYWYRQDPGQGLRLIYYSQIVNDFQKGDIAEGYSVSREKKESFPLTVTSAQKNPTAFYLCASSQGSPEAFFGQGTRLTVV.

The chain combines TRBV10-3 with TRBJ2-7; 9 positions agree with TRBD1. V dropped 3 bases and J dropped 2; count of bases not matched to a gene: 8. Germline-derived CDR1 and CDR2 are ENHRY and SYGVKD. The CDR3 runs 16 residues. CDR3 amino acids: CAISDYGTGRTYEQYV. In DNA form, the CDR3 reads TGTGCCATCAGTGACTACGGGACAGGGAGGACCTACGAGCAGTACGTC.

As to this clonotype: One junction end does not reproduce the germline sequence, and a read error may be involved. This chain joins TRBV7-6 and TRBJ2-5, with 12 bases that match TRBD1. Germline lookup yields CDR1 SGHVS and CDR2 FNYEAQ. CDR3 size: 16 residues. CDR3 sequence (DNA): TGTGCTAGCAGCTTCCGGGACAGGGGGCCGCAAGAGACCCAGTACTTC. It codes for CASSFRDRGPQETQYF.

The table lists this clonotype with many counts. The CDR3 sequence is CASSPGTDPYEQYF. The CDR3, as DNA: TGTGCCAGCAGCCCTGGGACAGACCCCTACGAGCAGTACTTC. The chain joins TRBV7-6 to TRBJ2-7; 7 bases are shared with TRBD1. J lost 2 bases, V lost 5 bases, and 6 bases had no gene match. The CDR3 totals 14 residues. CDR1 is SGHVS and CDR2 is FNYEAQ in the germline V gene.

This clonotype has ten or more counts. The chain links TRBV6-1 to TRBJ1-1; 7 positions agree with TRBD1. V dropped 4 bases and J dropped 1; count of bases not matched to a gene: 6. Germline V gives CDR1 MNHNS, CDR2 SASEGT. CDR3 size: 15 residues. CDR3 coding DNA: TGTGCCAGCAGTGTCTCCGGGACAGCGAACACTGAAGCTTTCTTT. It yields the protein CASSVSGTANTEAFF.

This clonotype was observed many times. This chain joins TRBV7-2 and TRBJ2-7; 8 bases map to TRBD1. The ends lost 5 bases at V and 0 bases at J; junction bases unmatched: 6. Per germline, CDR1 SGHTA and CDR2 FQGNSA. The length of the CDR3 is 15 residues. The CDR3 sequence is CASSVDRAISYEQYV. CDR3 sequence (DNA): TGTGCCAGCAGCGTGGACAGGGCGATCTCCTACGAGCAGTACGTC.

As to this clonotype: A much larger clone lies one base from this, so it may be a read error. The genes are TRBV7-9 and TRBJ1-3; D is unresolved. The germline V gene has CDR1 SEHNR and CDR2 FQNEAQ (reference sequence). This CDR3 contains 15 residues. V lost 1 base and J 0 bases, leaving 7 bases between the germline ends. For the CDR3, the DNA is TGTGCCAGCAGCTTAGGGGAAGACTCTGGAAACACCATATATTTT. Translating it yields CASSLGEDSGNTIYF.

Written as DNA, the CDR3 is TGTGCCAGCAGCTTAGTAGGACTAGCGGGGTTCGAGCAGTACTTC. Encoded protein: CASSLVGLAGFEQYF. The chain links TRBV7-9 to TRBJ2-7; 12 bases fit TRBD2. The CDR3 totals 15 residues. Germline CDR1 and CDR2: SEHNR and FQNEAQ (reference sequence). After removal of 1 base from V and 6 bases from J, the junction contained 4 bases not matched to a gene.

The V and J genes are TRBV5-3 and TRBJ2-7; D may be TRBD2 (5 bases). TRBV5-3 is placed among ORFs of uncertain function. The CDR3 runs 15 residues. Trimming shortened V by 4 bases and J by 7 bases, and 21 bases separated the two germline ends. The CDR3 loop reads CARSPKDFPPLEQYV. The CDR3 DNA sequence: TGTGCCAGAAGCCCTAAGGACTTCCCGCCGTTAGAGCAGTACGTC.

On this clonotype: One end of the junction varies from germline; a read error may be responsible. The V gene is TRBV6-1, the J gene TRBJ2-7; 10 bases line up with TRBD1. This CDR3 contains 15 residues. Germline CDR1 and CDR2: MNHNS and SASEGT. CDR3 protein: CASREDRGRIYEQYF. The CDR3 DNA is TGTGCCAGCAGGGAAGACAGGGGGCGAATCTACGAGCAGTACTTC.

J is TRBJ2-7 and V is TRBV2; a weak D match, TRBD2 (5 bases). V was pared by 3 bases and J by 5 bases, with 26 bases between. Germline V lookup: CDR1 SNHLY, CDR2 FYNNEI. The CDR3 extends over 18 amino acids. In DNA form, the CDR3 reads TGTGCCAGCAGTGACGCGATAATTAGCGCCTCCCGAAGAGACGAGCAGTACTTC. Protein product: CASSDAIISASRRDEQYF.

This clonotype was found a few times. The chain is built from TRBV7-6 and TRBJ2-7, with TRBD2 matching 7 bases. This CDR3 is built from 13 residues. Trimming at V came to 5 bases and at J to 7 bases, leaving 8 bases not matched to a gene. Germline values: CDR1 SGHVS, CDR2 FNYEAQ. The CDR3 sequence is CASSPREGREQYF. The DNA for the CDR3 is TGTGCCAGCAGCCCGAGGGAGGGTAGGGAGCAGTACTTC.

The CDR3 here is CSASGRYEGLNTEAFF. As DNA, the CDR3 is TGCAGTGCTAGTGGTCGGTACGAGGGGCTGAACACTGAAGCTTTCTTT. The J gene is TRBJ1-1, the V gene TRBV20-1, with D possibly TRBD1 on 5 matching bases. The germline gives CDR1 DFQATT, CDR2 SNEGSKA (reference sequence). Trimming removed 3 bases from V and 0 bases from J, with 17 bases in between. This CDR3 is built from 16 residues.

CDR3 DNA: TGTGCCAGCAGCTTAGCGCACACAGGGGGGATAGCCAAAAACATTCAGTACTTC. Residues: CASSLAHTGGIAKNIQYF. The chain recombines TRBV7-9 with TRBJ2-4; 8 nucleotides align to TRBD1. The V and J ends lost 0 bases and 0 bases, in that order; junction bases with no gene match: 7. The CDR3 is 18 residues long. Germline values: CDR1 SEHNR, CDR2 FQNEAQ (reference sequence).